This T cell receptor beta chain was captured by sequencing in a study of molecular identifiers for immune sequencing clone quantification. Overall study: Five portions were made in replicates from RNA of around 20,000 or 100,000 naive CD8 cells, and four underwent sequencing. Study-wide findings and caveats: Whereas clones above 20 RNA copies held under 1% of naive-cell molecules, they held over 98% of effector molecules.

The authors sorted naive CD8 T cells as CD8+CD4-CCR7+CD45RA+. Note on this clonotype: Its antigen is not identified.

TCRdb passed the PCR reads through MiXCR, listing each CDR3 protein once. The sample records a few hundred thousand distinct CDR3 sequences, 20% to 25% being singletons. The ends lost 8 bases at V and 6 bases at J; junction bases unmatched: 9. CDR1 and CDR2 from the germline V gene are SGHAT and FQNNGV. CDR3 size: 14 residues. The clonotype comes from a human donor in good health. Some libraries in this study had Jurkat cell RNA spiked in. The sample consisted of naive CD8+ T cells from blood, with Jurkat cell RNA spiked in. The sample's subset: FACS-sorted CD8+CD4-CCR7+CD45RA+ naive T cells. The rearrangement joins TRBV11-2 to TRBJ2-2, with 7 bases lining up with TRBD1. In nucleotides, the CDR3 is TGTGCCAGCCGGCGGGTAGGGGGCGCCGGGGAGCTGTTTTTT. Amino acid sequence: CASRRVGGAGELFF.